The 14 T cell receptor beta chains listed next were all sequenced from one sample in a study of cytomegalovirus exposure and HLA in healthy donors. This PCR relied on a set of 60 Vbeta primers and 13 Jbeta primers. The protocol was immunoSEQ multiplex PCR, while the TCRdb copy is restricted to in-frame clones and leaves out a portion. Here the sample spans 130,000 or so clones, 79% being singletons. The specimen sequenced was PBMCs. These receptors were taken from a male donor in good health and CMV-seronegative.

V and J are TRBV5-6 and TRBJ2-4, with 9 bases fitting TRBD1. The CDR3 is made up of 18 amino acids. Germline V gene sequence: CDR1 SGHDT, CDR2 YYEEEE. Losses at the gene ends were 3 bases for V and 2 bases for J; bases not matched to a gene: 12. CDR3 sequence (DNA): TGTGCCAGCAGCTCCTCCCCGGGACAGGGCCCACCCAAAAACATTCAGTACTTC. Translation gives CASSSSPGQGPPKNIQYF.

The V and J genes are TRBV12-1 and TRBJ1-2; the table gives TRBD1 as D, unverified against the DNA. TRBV12-1 is a documented pseudogene. The CDR3 is 14 residues long. The CDR3 bases are TGTGCCACAAACAGGACAGGGGGCATCTATGGCTACACCTTC. Encoded protein: CATNRTGGIYGYTF.

This clone was detected only once. V and J are TRBV14 and TRBJ2-5, with 9 nucleotides matching TRBD1. Losses at the gene ends were 4 bases for V and 5 bases for J; bases not matched to a gene: 11. Germline CDR1 is SGHDN and CDR2 is FVKESK. The CDR3 totals 16 residues. In nucleotides, the CDR3 is TGTGCCAGCAGCCGCGCTTTGGGACAGGGAGGGGAGACCCAGTACTTC. Translating gives CASSRALGQGGETQYF.

The J gene is TRBJ1-1, the V gene TRBV15, with TRBD1 matching 8 bases. Unmatched junction bases numbered 14, after V lost 5 bases and J lost 0 bases. The germline gives CDR1 LNHNV, CDR2 YYDKDF (reference sequence). This CDR3 has 18 residues. The CDR3 is CATSGKLWDRNLNTEAFF. In DNA form, the CDR3 reads TGTGCCACCAGCGGTAAGCTTTGGGACAGGAATCTGAACACTGAAGCTTTCTTT. The whole variable domain, filled in from reference TRBV15 and TRBJ1-1, reads DAMVIQNPRYQVTQFGKPVTLSCSQTLNHNVMYWYQQKSSQAPKLLFHYYDKDFNNEADTPDNFQSRRPNTSFCFLDIRSPGLGDTAMYLCATSGKLWDRNLNTEAFFGQGTRLTVV.

The V and J genes are TRBV2 and TRBJ2-3; TRBD1 matches at 7 bases. The CDR3 totals 16 residues. Looked up from germline, CDR1 is SNHLY and CDR2 is FYNNEI. Trimming cost V 6 bases and J 5 bases; bases outside gene matches: 14. The CDR3 region has the DNA TGTGCCAGCAGAGTTGATTACAGGGGCACGAGAGATACGCAGTATTTT. Its protein product is CASRVDYRGTRDTQYF.

The CDR3 region is CASSQAQNYGYTF. CDR3 nucleotides: TGTGCCAGCAGCCAAGCACAGAACTATGGCTACACCTTC. The V and J genes are TRBV4-2 and TRBJ1-2; D gene uncertain. The V end was cut by 1 base, the J end by 2 bases, with 5 bases between. The CDR3 length is 13 residues. CDR1 is LGHNA and CDR2 is YNFKEQ in the germline V gene.

This clone was seen only once. J is TRBJ2-7 and V is TRBV2, with 7 positions matching TRBD1. The germline gives CDR1 SNHLY, CDR2 FYNNEI. The CDR3 loop spans 14 amino acids. V dropped 6 bases and J dropped 1; count of bases not matched to a gene: 6. CDR3 nucleotides: TGTGCCAGCAGGGCCGGGACAGATTCCTACGAGCAGTACTTC. Its translation: CASRAGTDSYEQYF.

This CDR3 reads CASSPPLGQGTDTQYF. The CDR3 coding sequence is TGTGCCAGCTCACCACCATTAGGACAGGGAACAGATACGCAGTATTTT. The J gene is TRBJ2-3, the V gene TRBV18, with 8 bases identical to TRBD1. The length of the CDR3 is 16 residues. J gave up 3 bases and V 0 bases, and 5 bases lay outside the gene matches. Germline V gene sequence: CDR1 KGHSH, CDR2 LQKENI.

This clone was observed a few times. The chain is built from TRBV6-5 and TRBJ2-3, with D tentatively TRBD1 (5 bases). This CDR3 contains 13 residues. Trimming removed 8 bases from V and 6 bases from J, with 15 bases in between. Germline-derived CDR1 and CDR2 are MNHEY and SVGAGI. The CDR3 sequence is CASRIGAQDTQYF. The CDR3 DNA reads as TGTGCCAGCCGTATAGGGGCCCAGGATACGCAGTATTTT.

This clone was picked up a small number of times. This chain uses TRBV4-1 with TRBJ1-6; D possibly corresponds to TRBD1 (6 bases). The V end was cut by 4 bases, the J end by 14 bases, with 27 bases between. CDR1 is MGHRA and CDR2 is YSYEKL in the germline V gene. The CDR3 runs 17 residues. The CDR3 DNA follows: TGCGCCAGCAGCCTTGGATCAGCCGGGACACTGGGCATGGCCCTCCACTTT. This codes for CASSLGSAGTLGMALHF.

The chain couples TRBV7-8 to TRBJ2-7, with D perhaps matching TRBD1 (6 bases). CDR3 length: 11 amino acids. V lost 6 bases and J lost 6, with 9 bases in between. Looked up from germline, CDR1 is SGHVS and CDR2 is FQNEAQ. CDR3 nucleotides: TGTGCCAGCAGGTCAGGGGCCGAGCAGTACTTC. Encoded protein: CASRSGAEQYF.

The V gene is TRBV5-3, the J gene TRBJ2-5, with D tentatively TRBD1 (6 bases). TRBV5-3 is assigned to the ORF class and has an uncertain function. V dropped 3 bases and J dropped 3 bases, with 12 bases sitting between them. The CDR3 covers 14 residues. The CDR3 reads CARSYPGQKETQYF. The CDR3 DNA reads as TGTGCCAGAAGCTATCCAGGACAGAAAGAGACCCAGTACTTC.

The rearrangement links TRBV15 to TRBJ1-6; maybe TRBD1 (5 bases). Trimming took off 0 bases at V and 6 bases at J, with 12 bases between the two ends. This CDR3 region has 16 residues. Per the germline V gene, CDR1 is LNHNV and CDR2 is YYDKDF (reference sequence). CDR3 DNA: TGTGCCACCAGCAGAGATAGCGGCCAGGGTAATTCACCCCTCCACTTT. Its protein is CATSRDSGQGNSPLHF.

J is TRBJ2-1 and V is TRBV9, with TRBD2 matching 9 bases. The germline V gene has CDR1 SGDLS and CDR2 YYNGEE. The length of the CDR3 is 14 residues. V trimming: 3 bases; J trimming: 4 bases; junction bases outside the gene matches: 2. The DNA of the CDR3 is TGTGCCAGCAGCGGCGGGGGGGTTTACAATGAGCAGTTCTTC. This translates into CASSGGGVYNEQFF.